The T cell receptor beta chain under discussion was sequenced for a study of beta chain features in type 1 diabetes. General study results and limits: For cells with high TCR expression, cDNA sequencing could yield over-representation. Type 1 diabetes patients had TCRB CDR3s that were shorter (moderately but significantly so) in all four CD4+ subsets. Whether TCRB rearrangement is influenced by HLA type was left unresolved in this analysis. PCR might preferentially amplify shorter templates, equally in patients and controls.

Expressed TCRB transcripts were sequenced, since all the RNA that had been isolated was reverse transcribed. The protocol was immunoSEQ multiplex PCR, while the TCRdb copy is restricted to in-frame clones and leaves out a portion. The sample includes hundreds of thousands of clones, around 15% of them seen just once. CDR3 length: 16 residues. V gave up 2 bases and J gave up 0 bases; unmatched junction bases: 3. Looked up from germline, CDR1 is MGHRA and CDR2 is YSYEKL. For this clone: The antigen is unknown.

The sequenced material came from naive CD4+ T cells from blood. The chain is built from TRBV4-1 and TRBJ2-1, with 8 bases that match TRBD2. The receptor's source is a man between 18 and 29 years old with type 1 diabetes. This CDR3 is CASSQTGTSSYNEQFF. CDR3 bases: TGCGCCAGCAGCCAAACCGGGACTAGCTCCTACAATGAGCAGTTCTTC.